This entry lists 20 T cell receptor beta chains sequenced from one sample in a study of CD8 T cells in Susac syndrome. An input of 0.5 to 1 ug of RNA was subjected to reverse transcription using random hexamers. Using its own MiXCR run on the immunoSEQ multiplex PCR reads, TCRdb lists one record per CDR3 protein. The repertoire holds around 130,000 distinct CDR3 sequences, with 96% as singletons. The sample consisted of CD4+ T cells from PBMCs. These receptors were collected from a human donor with Susac syndrome.

The V and J genes are TRBV20-1 and TRBJ1-1; no clear D gene. There are 13 residues in the CDR3. Germline assignment: CDR1 DFQATT and CDR2 SNEGSKA (reference sequence). Trimming pared 0 bases from V and 5 bases from J, leaving 10 bases between. CDR3 coding DNA: TGCAGTGCTAGAGATCCGGGGAGGACTGAAGCTTTCTTT. It codes for CSARDPGRTEAFF.

The genes are TRBV20-1 and TRBJ2-7; D ambiguous. V dropped 3 bases and J dropped 5 bases, with 8 bases sitting between them. Germline lookup yields CDR1 DFQATT and CDR2 SNEGSKA (reference sequence). This CDR3 has 11 residues. CDR3: CSASLGHEQYF. CDR3 sequence (DNA): TGCAGTGCTAGCTTGGGCCACGAGCAGTACTTC.

CDR3 nucleotide sequence: TGCAGCGTTGGTAGGGTCGGCTACACCTTC. It is translated as CSVGRVGYTF. The V call is TRBV29-1, the J call TRBJ1-2; D not certain. Per germline, CDR1 SQVTM and CDR2 ANQGSEA. V gave up 4 bases and J gave up 8 bases, with 8 bases separating them. CDR3 size: 10 residues.

V gene TRBV15 combines with J gene TRBJ2-1; perhaps TRBD2 as D (6 bases). This CDR3 has 16 residues. V was trimmed by 0 bases and J by 9 bases, leaving 18 bases between them. Germline values: CDR1 LNHNV, CDR2 YYDKDF (reference sequence). In DNA form, the CDR3 reads TGTGCCACCAGCAGAGATTTGGTGGGAGGTGGCAGTGAGCAGTTCTTC. Translated, it gives CATSRDLVGGGSEQFF.

The gene calls are TRBV5-1 and TRBJ2-7, with 7 nucleotides matching TRBD1. V lost 3 bases and J lost 5; bases outside the gene matches: 11. CDR3 length: 15 amino acids. Germline CDR1 is SGHRS and CDR2 is YFSETQ. As DNA, the CDR3 is TGCGCCAGCAGCTCTCCGACAGGGATTCATGACGAGCAGTACTTC. This sequence encodes CASSSPTGIHDEQYF.

Only one count was recorded for this clonotype. This sequence joins TRBV27 and TRBJ2-7, with a tentative D call TRBD2 (5 bases). The V end was cut by 3 bases, the J end by 4 bases, with 10 bases between. Germline loops: CDR1 MNHEY, CDR2 SMNVEV (reference sequence). This CDR3 is built from 13 residues. CDR3 sequence (DNA): TGTGCCAGCAGTTTCGGGCGGGTGTACGAGCAGTACTTC. The encoded protein is CASSFGRVYEQYF.

The chain is built from TRBV29-1 and TRBJ1-1; D ambiguous. Germline V gene data show CDR1 as SQVTM and CDR2 as ANQGSEA. The CDR3 consists of 13 residues. V was clipped by 2 bases and J by 0 bases, with 7 bases between them. The CDR3 loop is CSVERPMNTEAFF. CDR3 in DNA: TGCAGCGTTGAACGTCCGATGAACACTGAAGCTTTCTTT.

The rearrangement uses TRBV29-1 and TRBJ1-1; D possibly corresponds to TRBD1 (6 bases). Germline V gene lookup returns CDR1 SQVTM and CDR2 ANQGSEA. This CDR3 spans 13 amino acids. Trimming left V 4 bases short and J 0 bases short, with 9 bases between. DNA for the CDR3: TGCAGCGTTGGGCAGGGGTTGAACACTGAAGCTTTCTTT. Protein: CSVGQGLNTEAFF. Based on the CDR3 plus reference TRBV29-1 and TRBJ1-1, the full variable domain is SAVISQKPSRDICQRGTSLTIQCQVDSQVTMMFWYRQQPGQSLTLIATANQGSEATYESGFVIDKFPISRPNLTFSTLTVSNMSPEDSSIYLCSVGQGLNTEAFFGQGTRLTVV.

The CDR3 DNA sequence: TGTGCCAGCAGCCAGACCGGTGCTCCAAGGGCCCAGTACTTC. This encodes CASSQTGAPRAQYF. This chain uses TRBV14 with TRBJ2-5; no firm D call. The germline CDR1 and CDR2 sequences are SGHDN and FVKESK. The CDR3 is 14 residues long. The V and J ends lost 3 bases and 9 bases respectively, with 17 bases between them.

The J gene is TRBJ2-7, the V gene TRBV29-1, with TRBD2 matching over 7 bases. Germline V lookup: CDR1 SQVTM, CDR2 ANQGSEA. V lost 5 bases to trimming and J lost 3 bases; unmatched junction nucleotides: 4. This CDR3 has 12 amino acids. The CDR3 coding sequence is TGCAGCGTTCGACAGCGGGACTACGAGCAGTACTTC. Amino acids: CSVRQRDYEQYF.

CDR3 DNA sequence: TGTGCCAGCAGTTACTCATTTCCGACCGGGGAGCTGTTTTTT. Translating gives CASSYSFPTGELFF. The chain uses TRBV6-5 and TRBJ2-2; D not certain. The CDR3 runs to 14 residues. Germline CDR1 MNHEY, CDR2 SVGAGI. Trimming left V 0 bases short and J 5 bases short, with 7 bases between.

The chain uses TRBV5-6 and TRBJ2-3; 12 bases are a match to TRBD2. CDR3 size: 20 residues. Per germline, CDR1 SGHDT and CDR2 YYEEEE. Unmatched junction bases numbered 15, after V lost 4 bases and J lost 0 bases. CDR3 sequence (DNA): TGTGCCAGCAGCCCCCTCCACGGACTAGCGGGGCGCCCTAGCACAGATACGCAGTATTTT. It is translated as CASSPLHGLAGRPSTDTQYF.

The rearrangement uses TRBV27 and TRBJ1-5; 7 bases fit TRBD1. Trimming took 6 bases from V and 2 from J; bases not matched to a gene: 4. Per the germline V gene, CDR1 is MNHEY and CDR2 is SMNVEV (reference sequence). CDR3 length: 14 residues. Here the CDR3 DNA reads TGTGCCAGCAGGACAGGGAGTGGCAATCAGCCCCAGCATTTT. Its protein is CASRTGSGNQPQHF.

The V gene is TRBV5-1, the J gene TRBJ1-4; D is ambiguous. The CDR3 is 16 residues long. The V gene lost 0 bases and the J gene lost 4 bases, with 13 bases spanning the gap. Looked up from germline, CDR1 is SGHRS and CDR2 is YFSETQ. This CDR3 reads CASSLVGRQNNEKLFF. DNA of the CDR3: TGCGCCAGCAGCTTGGTAGGGCGGCAGAATAATGAAAAACTGTTTTTT.

This clonotype came up once. This chain uses TRBV12-3 or TRBV12-4 with TRBJ2-3; 16 bases line up with TRBD2. The CDR3 loop spans 16 amino acids. Trimming at V came to 7 bases and at J to 4 bases, leaving 5 bases not matched to a gene. The CDR3 reads CASKMGLAGGPDTQYF. The CDR3 DNA follows: TGTGCCAGCAAAATGGGACTAGCGGGAGGGCCAGATACGCAGTATTTT.

CDR3 sequence (DNA): TGTGCCAGCAGCGGAACAGGACAGGGACCCCATCAGCCCCAGCATTTT. The encoded protein is CASSGTGQGPHQPQHF. This chain connects TRBV3-1 to TRBJ1-5; 8 nucleotides agree with TRBD1. Germline CDR1 reads LGHDT; CDR2 reads YNNKEL (reference sequence). The CDR3 runs to 16 residues. V lost 5 bases, J lost 5 bases, and 11 bases stayed unmatched.

The genes are TRBV19 and TRBJ2-1, with D unresolved. Per germline, CDR1 LNHDA and CDR2 SQIVND (reference sequence). Trimming pared 6 bases from V and 0 bases from J, leaving 12 bases between. This CDR3 is built from 15 residues. In DNA, the CDR3 is TGTGCCAGTAGCCCCGAGCGTAGCTCCTACAATGAGCAGTTCTTC. Translating it yields CASSPERSSYNEQFF.

This clonotype showed up just once. The V gene is TRBV30, the J gene TRBJ1-4; tentative D call: TRBD1 (5 bases). Germline CDR1 reads GTSNPN; CDR2 reads SVGIG (reference sequence). V lost 2 bases, J lost 4 bases, and 11 bases lay in between. The CDR3 length is 14 residues. As DNA, the CDR3 is TGTGCCTGGAGTCCTGGGGGGGGTAATGAAAAACTGTTTTTT. Translating gives CAWSPGGGNEKLFF.

V usage is TRBV27 and J usage is TRBJ1-5; D ambiguous. Between the trimmed V and J ends, which lost 6 bases and 5 bases, there was a span of 23 bases. The CDR3 totals 17 residues. CDR1 and CDR2 from the germline V gene are MNHEY and SMNVEV (reference sequence). The CDR3 is CASSHMWGLTSDQPQHF. In DNA, the CDR3 is TGTGCCAGCAGCCACATGTGGGGATTAACATCCGATCAGCCCCAGCATTTT.

The rearrangement links TRBV2 to TRBJ1-1; D remains ambiguous. There are 11 residues in the CDR3. Germline loops: CDR1 SNHLY, CDR2 FYNNEI. V shed 10 bases and J shed 8 bases, with 14 bases lying between them. DNA for the CDR3: TGTGCCACCCTGGTAAGGGTCGAAGCTTTCTTT. This encodes CATLVRVEAFF.